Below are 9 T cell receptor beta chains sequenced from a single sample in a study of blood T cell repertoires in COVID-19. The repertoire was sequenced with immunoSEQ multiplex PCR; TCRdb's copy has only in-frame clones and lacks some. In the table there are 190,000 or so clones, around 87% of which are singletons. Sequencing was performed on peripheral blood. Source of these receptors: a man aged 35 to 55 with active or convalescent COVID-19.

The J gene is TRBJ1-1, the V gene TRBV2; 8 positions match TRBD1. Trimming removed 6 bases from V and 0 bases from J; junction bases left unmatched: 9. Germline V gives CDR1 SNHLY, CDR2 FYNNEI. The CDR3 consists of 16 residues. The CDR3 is CASSLRDRRLNTEAFF. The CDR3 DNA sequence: TGTGCCAGCAGCCTCCGGGACAGGAGACTGAACACTGAAGCTTTCTTT.

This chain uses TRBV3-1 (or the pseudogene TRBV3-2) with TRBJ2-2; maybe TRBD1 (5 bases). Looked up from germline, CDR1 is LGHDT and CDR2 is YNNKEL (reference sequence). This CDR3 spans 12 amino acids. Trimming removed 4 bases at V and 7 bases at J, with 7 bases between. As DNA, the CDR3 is TGTGCCAGCAGCCTAGGGGTCGGGGAGCTGTTTTTT. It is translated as CASSLGVGELFF.

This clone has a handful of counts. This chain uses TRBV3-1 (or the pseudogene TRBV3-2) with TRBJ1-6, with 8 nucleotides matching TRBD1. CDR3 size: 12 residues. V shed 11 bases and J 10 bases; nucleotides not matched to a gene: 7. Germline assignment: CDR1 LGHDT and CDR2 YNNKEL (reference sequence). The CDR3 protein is CAGKQGGSPLHF. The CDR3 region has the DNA TGTGCCGGAAAACAGGGGGGGTCACCCCTCCACTTT.

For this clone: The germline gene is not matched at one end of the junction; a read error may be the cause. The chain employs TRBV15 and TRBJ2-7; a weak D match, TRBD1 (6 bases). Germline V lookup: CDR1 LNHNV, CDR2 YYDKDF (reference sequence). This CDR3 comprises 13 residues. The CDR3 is CATSRSGTSSINF. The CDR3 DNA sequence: TGTGCCACCAGCAGATCCGGGACATCCTCAATAAACTTC.

The CDR3 loop is CASSLLSGGAGNEQFF. CDR3 bases: TGTGCCAGCAGCTTGCTTAGCGGGGGGGCGGGAAATGAGCAGTTCTTC. This chain joins TRBV7-2 and TRBJ2-1, with 11 bases matching TRBD2. The CDR3 totals 16 residues. Trimming took 3 bases from V and 7 from J; bases not matched to a gene: 8. Germline CDR1 SGHTA, CDR2 FQGNSA.

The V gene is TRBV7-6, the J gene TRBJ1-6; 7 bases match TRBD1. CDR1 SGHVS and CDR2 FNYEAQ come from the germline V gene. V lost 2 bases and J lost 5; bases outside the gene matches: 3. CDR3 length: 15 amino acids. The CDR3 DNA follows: TGTGCCAGCAGCTTACGACAGGGTCATAATTCACCCCTCCACTTT. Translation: CASSLRQGHNSPLHF.

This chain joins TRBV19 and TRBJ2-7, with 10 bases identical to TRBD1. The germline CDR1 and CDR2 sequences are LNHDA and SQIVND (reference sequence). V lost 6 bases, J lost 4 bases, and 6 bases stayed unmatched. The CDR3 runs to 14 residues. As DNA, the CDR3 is TGTGCCAGTAGCCCGGGACAGGGGATTTACGAGCAGTACTTC. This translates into CASSPGQGIYEQYF.

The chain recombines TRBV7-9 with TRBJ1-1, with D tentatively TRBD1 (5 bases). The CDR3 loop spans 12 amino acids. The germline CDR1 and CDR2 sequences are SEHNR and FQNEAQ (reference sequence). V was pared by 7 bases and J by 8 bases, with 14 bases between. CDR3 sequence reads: CASILGGKEAFF. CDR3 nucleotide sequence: TGTGCCAGCATCCTGGGGGGGAAAGAAGCTTTCTTT. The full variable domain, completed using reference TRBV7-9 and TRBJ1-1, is DTGVSQNPRHKITKRGQNVTFRCDPISEHNRLYWYRQTLGQGPEFLTYFQNEAQLEKSRLLSDRFSAERPKGSFSTLEIQRTEQGDSAMYLCASILGGKEAFFGQGTRLTVV.

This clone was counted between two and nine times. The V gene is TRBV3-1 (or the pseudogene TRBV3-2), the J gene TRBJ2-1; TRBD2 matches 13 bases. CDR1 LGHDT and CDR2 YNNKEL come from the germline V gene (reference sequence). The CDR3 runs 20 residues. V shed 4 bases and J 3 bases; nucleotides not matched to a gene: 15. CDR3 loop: CASSPYPGLAGAAIYNEQFF. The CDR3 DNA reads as TGTGCCAGCAGCCCCTACCCCGGACTAGCGGGGGCCGCCATCTACAATGAGCAGTTCTTC.